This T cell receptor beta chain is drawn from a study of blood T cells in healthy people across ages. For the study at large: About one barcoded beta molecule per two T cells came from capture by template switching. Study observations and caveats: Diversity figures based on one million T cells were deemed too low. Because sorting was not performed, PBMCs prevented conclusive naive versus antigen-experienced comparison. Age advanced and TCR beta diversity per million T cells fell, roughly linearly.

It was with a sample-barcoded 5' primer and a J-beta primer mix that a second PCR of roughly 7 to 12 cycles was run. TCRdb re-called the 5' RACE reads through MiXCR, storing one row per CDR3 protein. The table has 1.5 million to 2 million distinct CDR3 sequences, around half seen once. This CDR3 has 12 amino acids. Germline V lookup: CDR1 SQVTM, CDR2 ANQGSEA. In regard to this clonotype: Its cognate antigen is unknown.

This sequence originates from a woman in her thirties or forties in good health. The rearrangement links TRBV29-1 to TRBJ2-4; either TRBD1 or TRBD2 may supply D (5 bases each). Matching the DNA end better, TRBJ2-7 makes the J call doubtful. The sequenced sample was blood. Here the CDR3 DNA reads TGCAGCGTTACCGGGGCCACTAACGAGCAGTACTTC. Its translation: CSVTGATNEQYF.